Listed below are T cell receptor beta chains from one sample, sequenced in a study of blood T cell repertoires in COVID-19. The data were produced by immunoSEQ multiplex PCR, yet TCRdb's version contains in-frame clones alone and is incomplete. This table has about 200,000 clones, 85% to 90% appearing once. Material for sequencing was peripheral blood. Receptor source: a man between 50 and 59 years old with acute or convalescent COVID-19. Each CDR3 is given with its conserved first and last residue.

>TRBJ2-1|TRBV5-5
CASSWLDSSYNEQFF
>TRBJ2-2|TRBV10-2
CASSPGGTGATGELFF
>TRBJ2-5|TRBV10-3
CAIRRDRQETQYF
>TRBJ1-3|TRBV18
CASSPGQGFGNTIYF
>TRBJ1-2|TRBV19
CASTDRGLDYGYTF
>TRBJ1-1|TRBV3-1/TRBV3-2
CASSPGTRSRAFF
>TRBJ1-5|TRBV27
CASSIRQGGDQPQHF
>TRBJ1-5|TRBV6-6
CASSYVLADQPQHF
>TRBJ2-1|TRBV18
CASSPSTGAGEQFF
>TRBJ1-5|TRBV10-2
CASSALGGRNQPQHF
>TRBJ1-1|TRBV11-2
CASSLAPSTGRNTEAFF
>TRBJ1-2|TRBV14
CASSPMALQSYGYTF
>TRBJ2-7|TRBV6-5
CASSYSLAGGYEQYF
>TRBJ2-2|TRBV19
CASSTRTANTGELFF
>TRBJ2-1|TRBV10-2
CASSRPRGSSYNEQFF
>TRBJ1-4|TRBV29-1
CSVTGLNEKLFF
>TRBJ1-1|TRBV6-5
CASSYGRGLNTEAFF
>TRBJ2-3|TRBV2
CATKLAAGSTDTQYF
>TRBJ2-7|TRBV6-5
CASSYSIGGTYEQYF
>TRBJ1-4|TRBV19
CASNGQAFGNEKLFF
>TRBJ1-2|TRBV5-6
CASSRGSNGYTF
>TRBJ1-2|TRBV10-2
CASSPETGADYGYTF
>TRBJ2-7|TRBV13
CASSRDRGPYEQYF
>TRBJ1-5|TRBV19
CASSPGQALGQPQHF
>TRBJ1-5|TRBV18
CASSGTGASNQPQHF
>TRBJ1-4|TRBV30
CAWSIRTGNGKLFF
>TRBJ1-4|TRBV5-1
CASSLQSGNEKLFF
>TRBJ1-5|TRBV19
CASKRGGEGQPQHF
>TRBJ1-5|TRBV29-1
CSARQDNQPQHF
>TRBJ1-1|TRBV30
CAWTSQGATEAFF
>TRBJ1-1|TRBV25-1
CASSEWSGGNTEAFF
>TRBJ2-7|TRBV6-1
CASSDWTGREQYF
>TRBJ1-2|TRBV11-2
CASSLGTNYGYTF
>TRBJ2-3|TRBV12-3/TRBV12-4
CASSLGQVAYF
>TRBJ2-1|TRBV18
CASSPGQGTVNEQFF
>TRBJ1-2|TRBV11-1
CASSARQANYGYTF
>TRBJ1-2|TRBV14
CASSTGGAGYTF
>TRBJ1-6|TRBV27
CASSQGLHNSPLHF
>TRBJ2-7|TRBV7-9
CASSSRTSGSYEQYF
>TRBJ2-3|TRBV5-6
CASSLWTGGGPDTQYF